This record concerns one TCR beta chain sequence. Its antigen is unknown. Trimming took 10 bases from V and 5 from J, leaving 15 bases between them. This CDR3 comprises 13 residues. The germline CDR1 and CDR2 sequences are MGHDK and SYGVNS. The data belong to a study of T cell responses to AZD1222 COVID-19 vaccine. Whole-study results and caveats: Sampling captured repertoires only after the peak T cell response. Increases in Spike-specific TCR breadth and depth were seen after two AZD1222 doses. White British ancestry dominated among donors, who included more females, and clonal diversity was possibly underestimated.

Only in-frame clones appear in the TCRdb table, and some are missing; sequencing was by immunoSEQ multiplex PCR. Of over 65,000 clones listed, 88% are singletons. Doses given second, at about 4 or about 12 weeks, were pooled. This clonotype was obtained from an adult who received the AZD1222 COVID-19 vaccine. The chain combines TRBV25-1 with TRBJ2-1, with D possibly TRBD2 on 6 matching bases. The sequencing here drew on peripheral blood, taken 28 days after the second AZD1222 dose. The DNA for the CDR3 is TGTGCCACCTCGCGGGACGTCGACAATGAGCAGTTCTTC. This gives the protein CATSRDVDNEQFF.